This T cell receptor (beta chain) comes out of a study of OX40 agonist ivuxolimab in advanced cancers. For the study at large: The study enrolled dose-escalation patients with hepatocellular carcinoma, melanoma, renal cell or head and neck cancer.

Assay: immunoSEQ multiplex PCR; the TCRdb copy retains only in-frame clones and omits some. The sample holds some 50,000 clones; approximately 78% are singletons and the top ten take about 0.69%. Points from the study as a whole: Partial responders at 0.1-3.0 mg/kg had among the lowest clonal expansion. Averaged across samples, CD8+ T cells carried more expanded clones than CD4+ did.

Details on this clone: Its antigen is still unknown.

Trimming removed 3 bases from V and 5 bases from J, with 13 bases in between. This CDR3 is built from 15 residues. In germline, CDR1 is MRHNA, CDR2 SNTAGT. The TCR comes from an adult with an advanced solid tumor such as melanoma, head and neck, liver or kidney cancer. Sample: CD4+ or CD8+ T cells sorted from blood, taken in a trial of the OX40 agonist ivuxolimab. The chain has TRBV6-4 and TRBJ2-2; no firm D call. CDR3 sequence (DNA): TGTGCCAGCAGTGAGCTTGCAGGTCCAACCGGGGAGCTGTTTTTT. Translation: CASSELAGPTGELFF.